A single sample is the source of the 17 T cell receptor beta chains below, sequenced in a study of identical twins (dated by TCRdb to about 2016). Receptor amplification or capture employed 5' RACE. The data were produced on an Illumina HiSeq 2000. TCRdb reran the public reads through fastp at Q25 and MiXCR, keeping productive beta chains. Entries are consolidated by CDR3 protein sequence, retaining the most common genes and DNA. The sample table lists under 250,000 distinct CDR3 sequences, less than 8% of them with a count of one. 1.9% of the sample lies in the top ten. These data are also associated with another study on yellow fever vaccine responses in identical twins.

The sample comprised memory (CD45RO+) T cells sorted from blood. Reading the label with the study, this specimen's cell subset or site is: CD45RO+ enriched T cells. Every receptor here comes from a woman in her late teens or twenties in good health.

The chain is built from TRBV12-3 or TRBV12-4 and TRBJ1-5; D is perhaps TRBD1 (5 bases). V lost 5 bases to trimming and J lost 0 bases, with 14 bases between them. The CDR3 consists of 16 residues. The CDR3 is CASSTRQMGSNQPQHF. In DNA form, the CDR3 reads TGTGCCAGCAGTACCCGACAGATGGGTAGCAATCAGCCCCAGCATTTT.

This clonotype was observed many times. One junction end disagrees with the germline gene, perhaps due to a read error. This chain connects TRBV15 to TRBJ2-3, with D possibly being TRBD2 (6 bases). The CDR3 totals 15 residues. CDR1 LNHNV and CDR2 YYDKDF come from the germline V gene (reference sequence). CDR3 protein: CAISRFGGGTDTQYF. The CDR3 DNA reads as TGTGCCATCAGCAGGTTTGGCGGGGGCACAGATACGCAGTATTTT.

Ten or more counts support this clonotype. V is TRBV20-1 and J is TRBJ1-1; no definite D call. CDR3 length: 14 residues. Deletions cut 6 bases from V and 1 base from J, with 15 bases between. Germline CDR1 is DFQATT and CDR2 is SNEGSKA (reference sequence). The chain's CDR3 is CSARLRVSNTEAFF. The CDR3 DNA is TGCAGTGCAAGACTTAGGGTTTCGAACACTGAAGCTTTCTTT.

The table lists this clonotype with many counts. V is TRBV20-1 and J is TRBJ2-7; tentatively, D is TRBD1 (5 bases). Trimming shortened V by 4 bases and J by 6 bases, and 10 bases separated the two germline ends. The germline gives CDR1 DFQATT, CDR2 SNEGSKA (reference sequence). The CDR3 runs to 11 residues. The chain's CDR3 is CSATRVIEQYF. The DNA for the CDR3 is TGCAGTGCTACCAGGGTTATCGAGCAGTACTTC.

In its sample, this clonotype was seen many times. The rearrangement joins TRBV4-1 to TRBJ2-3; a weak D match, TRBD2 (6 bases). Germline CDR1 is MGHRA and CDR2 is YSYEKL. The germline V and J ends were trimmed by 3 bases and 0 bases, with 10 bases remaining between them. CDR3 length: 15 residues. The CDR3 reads CASSHPGTSTDTQYF. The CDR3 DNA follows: TGCGCCAGCAGCCATCCCGGGACTAGCACAGATACGCAGTATTTT.

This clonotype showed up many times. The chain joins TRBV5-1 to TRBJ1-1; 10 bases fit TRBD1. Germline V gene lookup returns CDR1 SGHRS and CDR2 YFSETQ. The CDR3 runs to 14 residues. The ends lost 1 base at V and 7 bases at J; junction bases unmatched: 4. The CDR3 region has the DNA TGCGCCAGCAGCTTGCGGACAGGGGGAGGTGAAGCTTTCTTT. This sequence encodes CASSLRTGGGEAFF.

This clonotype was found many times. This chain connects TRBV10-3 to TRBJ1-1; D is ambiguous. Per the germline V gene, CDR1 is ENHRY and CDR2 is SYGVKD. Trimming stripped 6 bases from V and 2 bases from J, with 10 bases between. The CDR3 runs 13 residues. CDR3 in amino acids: CAISQTDNTEAFF. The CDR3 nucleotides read TGTGCCATCAGCCAGACCGACAACACTGAAGCTTTCTTT.

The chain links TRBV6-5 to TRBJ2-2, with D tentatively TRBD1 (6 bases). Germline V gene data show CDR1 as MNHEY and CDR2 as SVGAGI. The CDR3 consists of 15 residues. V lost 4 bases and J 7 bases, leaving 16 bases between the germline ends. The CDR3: CASSLIQGMGGELFF. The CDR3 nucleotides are TGTGCCAGCAGTTTGATACAGGGAATGGGCGGGGAGCTGTTTTTT.

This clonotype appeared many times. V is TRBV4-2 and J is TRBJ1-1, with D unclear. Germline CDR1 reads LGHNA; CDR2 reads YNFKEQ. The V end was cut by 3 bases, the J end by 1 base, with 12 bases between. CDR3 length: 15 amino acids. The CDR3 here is CASSQLRGGNTEAFF. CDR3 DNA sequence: TGTGCCAGCAGCCAGCTCCGGGGTGGGAACACTGAAGCTTTCTTT.

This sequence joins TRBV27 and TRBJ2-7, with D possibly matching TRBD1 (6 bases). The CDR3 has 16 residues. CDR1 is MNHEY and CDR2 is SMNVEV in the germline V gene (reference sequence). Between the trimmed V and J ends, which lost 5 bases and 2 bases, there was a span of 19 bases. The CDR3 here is CASSPLRGKAAYEQYF. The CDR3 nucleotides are TGTGCCAGCAGTCCGCTTAGGGGGAAGGCAGCCTACGAGCAGTACTTC.

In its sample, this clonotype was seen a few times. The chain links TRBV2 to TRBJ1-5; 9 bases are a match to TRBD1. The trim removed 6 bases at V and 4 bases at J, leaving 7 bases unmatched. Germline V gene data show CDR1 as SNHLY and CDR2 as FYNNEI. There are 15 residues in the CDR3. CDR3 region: CASRKSGQGNQPQHF. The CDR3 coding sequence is TGTGCCAGCAGAAAGTCAGGACAGGGGAATCAGCCCCAGCATTTT.

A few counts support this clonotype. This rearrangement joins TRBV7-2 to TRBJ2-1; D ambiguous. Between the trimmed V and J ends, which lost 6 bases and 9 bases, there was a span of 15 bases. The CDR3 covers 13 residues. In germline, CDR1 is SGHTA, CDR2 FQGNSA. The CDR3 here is CASRERARGEQFF. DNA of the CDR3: TGTGCCAGCAGGGAACGGGCCCGCGGTGAGCAGTTCTTC.

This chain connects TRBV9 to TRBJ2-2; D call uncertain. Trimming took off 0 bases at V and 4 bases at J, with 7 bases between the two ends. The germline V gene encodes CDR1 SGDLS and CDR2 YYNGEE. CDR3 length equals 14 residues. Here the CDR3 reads CASSVGSSTGELFF. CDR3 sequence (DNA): TGTGCCAGCAGCGTAGGGTCATCCACCGGGGAGCTGTTTTTT.

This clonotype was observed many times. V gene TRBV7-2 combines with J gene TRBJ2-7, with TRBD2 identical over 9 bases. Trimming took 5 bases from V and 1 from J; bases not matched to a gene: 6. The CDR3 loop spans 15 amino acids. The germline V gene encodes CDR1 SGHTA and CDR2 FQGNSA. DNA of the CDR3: TGTGCCAGCAGCCTCAGGACTAGCGTATCCTACGAGCAGTACTTC. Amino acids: CASSLRTSVSYEQYF.

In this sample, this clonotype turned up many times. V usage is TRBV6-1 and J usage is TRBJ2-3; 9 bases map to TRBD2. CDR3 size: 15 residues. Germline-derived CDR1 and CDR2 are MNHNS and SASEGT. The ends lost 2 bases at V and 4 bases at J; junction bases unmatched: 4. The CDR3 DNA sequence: TGTGCCAGCAGTGAATCTCGCGGGGGGGCAGATACGCAGTATTTT. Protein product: CASSESRGGADTQYF.

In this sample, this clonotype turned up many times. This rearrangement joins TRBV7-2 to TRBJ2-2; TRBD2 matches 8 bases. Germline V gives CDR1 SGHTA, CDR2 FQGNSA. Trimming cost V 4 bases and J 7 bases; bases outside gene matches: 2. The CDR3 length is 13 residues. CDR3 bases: TGTGCCAGCAGCTCTACTAGCGGCGGGGAGCTGTTTTTT. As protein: CASSSTSGGELFF.

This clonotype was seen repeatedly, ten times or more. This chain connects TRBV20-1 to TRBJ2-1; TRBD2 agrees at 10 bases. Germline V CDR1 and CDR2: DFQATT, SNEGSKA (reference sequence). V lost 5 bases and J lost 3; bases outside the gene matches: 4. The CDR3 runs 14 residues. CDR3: CSALLAGRYNEQFF. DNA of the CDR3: TGCAGTGCTCTACTAGCGGGGCGCTACAATGAGCAGTTCTTC.